Listed here is a single T cell receptor (beta chain). Its target is not known. Treatment specified: some 19 received Ad26.COV2.S at low or high dose, single or two shots; roughly 5 received placebo; per-sample allocation not given. Collection of samples fell on day 63 after the first vaccine or placebo injection. These data are taken from a study of Ad26.COV2.S vaccination and SARS-CoV-2 variants. The wider study: Sample donor was a member of the COV1001 Ad26.COV2.S trial arm.

Regarding the study as a whole: Breadth of non-spike TCRs did not differ between vaccinees and placebo recipients. People who got the vaccine had more spike-specific TCR breadth than people who got placebo.

The CDR3 runs 16 residues. The trim removed 1 base at V and 4 bases at J, leaving 2 bases unmatched. Germline CDR1 and CDR2: PRHDT and FYEKMQ (reference sequence). Assay used: immunoSEQ multiplex PCR; TCRdb lists only in-frame clones, some missing. The sample holds around 400,000 clones, about 91% seen once. This clonotype was obtained from a person between 18 and 65 years old who received the Ad26.COV2.S COVID-19 vaccine or a placebo. The source was peripheral blood, collected in a trial of Ad26.COV2.S vaccine versus placebo. The gene calls are TRBV13 and TRBJ2-1, with 12 positions matching TRBD2. The CDR3 DNA is TGTGCCAGCAGCTTAGTAGGACTAGCGGGGTACAATGAGCAGTTCTTC. Translated: CASSLVGLAGYNEQFF.